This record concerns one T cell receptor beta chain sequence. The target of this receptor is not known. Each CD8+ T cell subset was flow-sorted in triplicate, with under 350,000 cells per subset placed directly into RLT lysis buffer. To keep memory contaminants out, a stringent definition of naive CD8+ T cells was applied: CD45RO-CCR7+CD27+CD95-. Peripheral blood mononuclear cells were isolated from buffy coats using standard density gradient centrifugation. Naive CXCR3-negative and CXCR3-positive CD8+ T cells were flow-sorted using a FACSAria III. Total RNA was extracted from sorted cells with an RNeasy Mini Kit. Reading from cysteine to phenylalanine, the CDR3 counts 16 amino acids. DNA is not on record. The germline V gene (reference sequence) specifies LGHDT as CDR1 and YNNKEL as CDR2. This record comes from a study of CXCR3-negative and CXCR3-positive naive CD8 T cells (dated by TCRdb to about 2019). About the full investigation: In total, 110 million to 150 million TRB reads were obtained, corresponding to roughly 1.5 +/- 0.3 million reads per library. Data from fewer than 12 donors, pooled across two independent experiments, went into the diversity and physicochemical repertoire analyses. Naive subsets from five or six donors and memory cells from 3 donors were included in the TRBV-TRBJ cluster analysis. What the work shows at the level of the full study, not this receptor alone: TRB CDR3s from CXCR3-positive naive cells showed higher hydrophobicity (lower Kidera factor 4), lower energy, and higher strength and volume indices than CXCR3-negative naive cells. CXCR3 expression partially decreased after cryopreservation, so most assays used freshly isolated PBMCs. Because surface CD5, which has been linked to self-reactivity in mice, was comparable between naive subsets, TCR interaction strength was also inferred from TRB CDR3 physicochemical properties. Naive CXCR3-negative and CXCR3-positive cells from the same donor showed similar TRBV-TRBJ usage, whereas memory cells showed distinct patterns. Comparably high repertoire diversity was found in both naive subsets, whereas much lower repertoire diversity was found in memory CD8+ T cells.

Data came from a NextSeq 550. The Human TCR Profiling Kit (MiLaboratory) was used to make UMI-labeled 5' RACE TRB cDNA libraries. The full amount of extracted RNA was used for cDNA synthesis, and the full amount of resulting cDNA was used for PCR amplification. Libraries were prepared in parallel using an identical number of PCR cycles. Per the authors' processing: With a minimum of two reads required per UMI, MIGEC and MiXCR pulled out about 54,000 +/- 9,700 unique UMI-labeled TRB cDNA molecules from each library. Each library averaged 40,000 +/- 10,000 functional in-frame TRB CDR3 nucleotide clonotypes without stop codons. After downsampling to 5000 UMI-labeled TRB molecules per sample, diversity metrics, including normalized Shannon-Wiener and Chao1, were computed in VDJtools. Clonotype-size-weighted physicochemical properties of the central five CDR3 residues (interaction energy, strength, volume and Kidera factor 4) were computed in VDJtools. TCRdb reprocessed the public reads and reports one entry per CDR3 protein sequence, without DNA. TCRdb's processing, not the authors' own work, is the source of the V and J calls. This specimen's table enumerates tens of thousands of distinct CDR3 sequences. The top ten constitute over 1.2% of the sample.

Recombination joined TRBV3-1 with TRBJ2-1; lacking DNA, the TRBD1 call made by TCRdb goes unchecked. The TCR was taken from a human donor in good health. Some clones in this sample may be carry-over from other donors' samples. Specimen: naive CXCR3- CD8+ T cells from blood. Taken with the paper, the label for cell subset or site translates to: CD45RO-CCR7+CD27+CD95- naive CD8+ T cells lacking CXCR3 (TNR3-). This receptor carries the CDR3 CASSRLLTGEANEQFF.